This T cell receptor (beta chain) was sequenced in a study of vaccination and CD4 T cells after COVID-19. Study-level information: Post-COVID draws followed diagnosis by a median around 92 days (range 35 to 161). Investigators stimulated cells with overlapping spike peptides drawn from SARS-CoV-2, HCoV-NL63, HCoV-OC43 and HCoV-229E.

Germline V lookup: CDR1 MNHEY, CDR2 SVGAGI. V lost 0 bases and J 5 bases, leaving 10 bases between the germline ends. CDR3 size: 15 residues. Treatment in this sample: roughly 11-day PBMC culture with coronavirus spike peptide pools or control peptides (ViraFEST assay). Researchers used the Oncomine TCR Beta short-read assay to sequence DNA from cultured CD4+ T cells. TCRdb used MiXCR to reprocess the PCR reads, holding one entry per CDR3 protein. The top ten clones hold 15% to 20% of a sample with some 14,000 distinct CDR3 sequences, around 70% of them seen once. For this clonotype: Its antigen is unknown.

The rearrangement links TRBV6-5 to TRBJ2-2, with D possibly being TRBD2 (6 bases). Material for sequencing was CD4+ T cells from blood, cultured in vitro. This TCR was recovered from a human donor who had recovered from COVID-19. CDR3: CASSYSTRGTGELFF. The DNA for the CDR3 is TGTGCCAGCAGTTACTCCACCCGGGGGACCGGGGAGCTGTTTTTT.